A single sample is the source of the 17 T cell receptor beta chains below, sequenced in a study of shared clonotypes between healthy human individuals. Repertoires were generated with immunoSEQ multiplex PCR, while TCRdb's copy carries only in-frame clones and drops some. The repertoire consists of a few million clones, with over 90% occurring once and the leading ten covering roughly 0.36%. Sequencing was carried out using naive CD4+ T cells from PBMCs. Subset of the sample: CD45RA+ positively selected. The receptors come from a man aged 18 to 30 in good health. Some clones in this sample may be carry-over from other donors' samples.

DNA for the CDR3: TGTGCCAGCTCACCGGGGGTCACCAATCAGCCCCAGCATTTT. Translation gives CASSPGVTNQPQHF. The chain carries TRBV2 and TRBJ1-5; possibly TRBD1 for D (5 bases). The CDR3 consists of 14 residues. CDR1 SNHLY and CDR2 FYNNEI come from the germline V gene. V shed 8 bases and J shed 3 bases, with 14 bases lying between them.

The chain uses TRBV5-4 and TRBJ2-7; D unresolved. CDR3 length equals 14 residues. Trimming stripped 1 base from V and 7 bases from J, with 15 bases between. CDR1 is SGHNT, CDR2 YYREEE, per germline (reference sequence). The CDR3 is CASSLITDLNEQYF. In DNA form, the CDR3 reads TGTGCCAGCAGCTTGATCACAGACCTAAATGAGCAGTACTTC.

Comments on this clone: The missing conserved phenylalanine or tryptophan at the end of this CDR3 makes a read error likely. The DNA is left out, because the CDR3 cannot be placed on it with certainty; the CDR3 is given as TCRdb lists it. This sequence joins TRBV6-5 and TRBJ2-7; the listed D gene, TRBD1, was not tested against the DNA. Germline loops: CDR1 MNHEY, CDR2 SVGAGI. The CDR3 length equals 13 residues, ends included. CDR3: CASSYPGTGNEVL.

This chain uses TRBV5-4 with TRBJ2-7, with 13 bases matching TRBD2. Looked up from germline, CDR1 is SGHNT and CDR2 is YYREEE (reference sequence). Germline trimming cut 4 bases from V and 0 bases from J; bases unmatched to any gene: 4. This CDR3 comprises 16 residues. CDR3 residues: CASSQGTSGISYEQYF. CDR3 bases: TGTGCCAGCAGCCAAGGGACTAGCGGGATCTCCTACGAGCAGTACTTC.

CDR3 nucleotides: TGTGCCAGCGGGGATTACAATGAGCAGTTCTTC. This gives the protein CASGDYNEQFF. The chain uses TRBV28 and TRBJ2-1; the D is unclear. This CDR3 is 11 amino acids long. V was clipped by 8 bases and J by 4 bases, with 6 bases between them. Germline V gene lookup returns CDR1 MDHEN and CDR2 SYDVKM.

The chain carries TRBV28 and TRBJ1-1; 10 nucleotides line up with TRBD1. Germline V gene data show CDR1 as MDHEN and CDR2 as SYDVKM. The V gene end was trimmed by 7 bases and the J gene end by 0 bases; junction bases not matched to a gene: 8. CDR3 length: 16 amino acids. The CDR3 region has the DNA TGTGCCAGCACGGACAGGGGGACTATCATGAACACTGAAGCTTTCTTT. As protein: CASTDRGTIMNTEAFF.

On this clone: The identical CDR3 is also encoded by other nucleotide sequences in the sample. The rearrangement uses TRBV6-6 and TRBJ2-7; D not resolved. This CDR3 is built from 11 residues. Germline CDR1 reads MNHNY; CDR2 reads SVGAGI (reference sequence). V was cut by 8 bases and J by 2 bases, with 7 bases left in between. The CDR3 region is CASGRAYEQYF. CDR3 coding DNA: TGTGCCAGCGGTAGGGCCTACGAGCAGTACTTC.

With regard to this clone: In the same sample, other DNA sequences code for this CDR3. This chain links TRBV6-6 with TRBJ1-2; no reliable D call. Germline V CDR1 and CDR2: MNHNY, SVGAGI (reference sequence). Trimming took 4 bases from V and 0 from J, leaving 6 bases between them. The CDR3 loop spans 13 amino acids. The chain's CDR3 is CASSSGTNYGYTF. The CDR3 nucleotides read TGTGCCAGCAGTTCCGGAACTAACTATGGCTACACCTTC.

V usage is TRBV5-4 and J usage is TRBJ2-7; 7 bases map to TRBD2. In germline, CDR1 is SGHNT, CDR2 YYREEE (reference sequence). V lost 4 bases, J lost 3 bases, and 7 bases stayed unmatched. The CDR3 sequence is 14 residues long. The CDR3 loop reads CASSGTGTNYEQYF. CDR3 DNA: TGTGCCAGCAGCGGGACCGGGACTAACTACGAGCAGTACTTC.

The V and J genes are TRBV7-2 and TRBJ2-3; D ambiguous. Germline V lookup: CDR1 SGHTA, CDR2 FQGNSA. The V end was cut by 2 bases, the J end by 6 bases, with 9 bases between. This CDR3 has 13 residues. In nucleotides, the CDR3 is TGTGCCAGCAGCTTACGACCGTCTGATACGCAGTATTTT. Encoded protein: CASSLRPSDTQYF.

This chain links TRBV25-1 with TRBJ1-3; D is ambiguous. Germline lookup yields CDR1 MGHDK and CDR2 SYGVNS. Trimming stripped 4 bases from V and 0 bases from J, with 13 bases between. The CDR3 contains 16 residues. CDR3 nucleotide sequence: TGTGCCAGCAGTGCACTGATAGGGTCCTCTGGAAACACCATATATTTT. This gives the protein CASSALIGSSGNTIYF.

For the CDR3, the DNA is TGTGCCAGCAGCCGAAACGGAGGCAATCAGCCCCAGCATTTT. Its protein product is CASSRNGGNQPQHF. V usage is TRBV7-2 and J usage is TRBJ1-5, with D hard to call. Trimming removed 5 bases at V and 2 bases at J, with 10 bases between. Germline lookup yields CDR1 SGHTA and CDR2 FQGNSA. There are 14 residues in the CDR3.

This chain uses TRBV2 with TRBJ1-1; 7 bases map to TRBD1. V lost 6 bases, J lost 1 base, and 2 bases stayed unmatched. Germline CDR1 SNHLY, CDR2 FYNNEI. The CDR3 length is 13 residues. The CDR3 region has the DNA TGTGCCAGCAGATGGGACAGGAACACTGAAGCTTTCTTT. Protein sequence: CASRWDRNTEAFF.

V is TRBV9 and J is TRBJ2-2, with 10 bases aligning to TRBD2. Per germline, CDR1 SGDLS and CDR2 YYNGEE. This CDR3 contains 17 residues. Unmatched junction bases numbered 11, after V lost 4 bases and J lost 5 bases. The CDR3 reads CASSPASGRAGTGELFF. Written as DNA, the CDR3 is TGTGCCAGCAGCCCAGCCAGCGGGAGGGCGGGGACCGGGGAGCTGTTTTTT.

In its sample, this clone was seen once. The CDR3 sequence is CASSVGWGGSYGYTF. The CDR3 DNA is TGTGCCAGCAGCGTAGGATGGGGGGGTAGCTATGGCTACACCTTC. The chain is built from TRBV9 and TRBJ1-2, with D possibly being TRBD1 (5 bases). The CDR3 is 15 amino acids. The V and J ends lost 0 bases and 4 bases respectively, with 13 bases between them. The germline CDR1 and CDR2 sequences are SGDLS and YYNGEE. The full variable domain, with the rest looked up from reference TRBV9 and TRBJ1-2, is DSGVTQTPKHLITATGQRVTLRCSPRSGDLSVYWYQQSLDQGLQFLIQYYNGEERAKGNILERFSAQQFPDLHSELNLSSLELGDSALYFCASSVGWGGSYGYTFGSGTRLTVV.

This rearrangement joins TRBV28 to TRBJ1-6; 8 bases align to TRBD1. The length of the CDR3 is 14 residues. Germline CDR1 reads MDHEN; CDR2 reads SYDVKM. The J segment lost 8 bases and the V segment lost 4 bases, leaving 4 bases of the junction unmatched. CDR3 nucleotide sequence: TGTGCCAGCAGTTCGGGACAGGAGGATTCACCCCTCCACTTT. Protein product: CASSSGQEDSPLHF.

This chain joins TRBV7-2 and TRBJ1-5; D gene uncertain. The germline V and J ends were trimmed by 8 bases and 9 bases, with 14 bases remaining between them. Germline CDR1 is SGHTA and CDR2 is FQGNSA. The CDR3 consists of 12 residues. The CDR3: CASGVYGGPQHF. The CDR3 DNA reads TGTGCCAGCGGGGTATATGGCGGGCCCCAGCATTTT. The whole variable domain, filled in from reference TRBV7-2 and TRBJ1-5, reads GAGVSQSPSNKVTEKGKDVELRCDPISGHTALYWYRQSLGQGLEFLIYFQGNSAPDKSGLPSDRFSAERTGGSVSTLTIQRTQQEDSAVYLCASGVYGGPQHFGDGTRLSIL.